The clone carrying this T cell receptor beta chain was recorded a few times. V lost 1 base, J lost 4 bases, and 3 bases stayed unmatched. This CDR3 contains 16 residues. The V gene's germline CDR1 is SGDLS and CDR2 YYNGEE. Original processing methods: Reference gene primer amplification in the assay estimated nucleated cell counts. Here immunoSEQ multiplex PCR was the method, and the copy in TCRdb shows in-frame clones only, minus some. That table is the source of V, J and clone size, and D and trimming were worked out from the DNA. The table includes 62,000 or so clones, roughly three quarters detected once. This sample is part of a study of blood T cell repertoires in COVID-19. Study-level background: Donors in the United States, Italy and Spain gave samples during acute or convalescent COVID-19. In each case, the material was cDNA or gDNA derived from T cells, B-cell-depleted T cells, or PBMCs.

The rearrangement joins TRBV9 to TRBJ2-2; 11 bases match TRBD2. The sequence was obtained from a man aged 55 to 70 with COVID-19, enrolled during active disease. The sequenced sample was peripheral blood. As DNA, the CDR3 is TGTGCCAGCAGCGTAAGACTAGCGGGGTCCACCGGGGAGCTGTTTTTT. The encoded protein is CASSVRLAGSTGELFF.